Below, 23 T cell receptor beta chains from the same sample are listed, as sequenced in a study of CD4 T cells in relation to SARS-CoV-2 and coronaviruses (dated by TCRdb to the early 2020s). The library was obtained by the immunoSEQ multiplex PCR assay. This is the immuneACCESS table as TCRdb keeps it, with only in-frame sequences that have V and J called. A part of the clones is gone; compared with another copy, unresolved V genes explain less than half, and the rest is unexplained. Counted in this sample were 9,000 to 13,000 clones; around 87% of them appeared once. Of the sample, 2% to 2.5% falls within the top ten clones. The sequencing input was naive CD4+ T cells from PBMCs. The sample's cell subset or site, from its label and the paper: naive CD4+ T cells isolated by negative enrichment. Every receptor here comes from an adult with COVID-19.

V and J are TRBV15 and TRBJ2-7; D could derive from TRBD1 or TRBD2 (5 bases each). The germline V gene has CDR1 LNHNV and CDR2 YYDKDF (reference sequence). There are 14 residues in the CDR3. V was trimmed by 3 bases and J by 2 bases, leaving 11 bases between them. The CDR3 protein is CATSRLGVPYEQYF. The CDR3 region has the DNA TGTGCCACCAGCAGGTTGGGGGTCCCCTACGAGCAGTACTTC.

In nucleotides, the CDR3 is TGTGCCAGCAGCCCTCGGGGGGACAGGGGAGAAAAACTGTTTTTT. Translating it yields CASSPRGDRGEKLFF. The chain has TRBV7-6 and TRBJ1-4; the match to TRBD1 covers 10 bases. The CDR3 covers 15 residues. The trim removed 5 bases at V and 8 bases at J, leaving 8 bases unmatched. Per germline, CDR1 SGHVS and CDR2 FNYEAQ.

This clone was observed a single time. The V and J genes are TRBV28 and TRBJ2-1; no clear D gene. The CDR3 loop spans 14 amino acids. Trimming took off 8 bases at V and 0 bases at J, with 11 bases between the two ends. The germline V gene has CDR1 MDHEN and CDR2 SYDVKM. In DNA form, the CDR3 reads TGTGCCAGCTCGTTGTACGCCTCCTACAATGAGCAGTTCTTC. It translates to CASSLYASYNEQFF.

The CDR3 region is CASSLRPGSNQPQHF. CDR3 nucleotides: TGTGCCAGCAGCTTAAGACCGGGGAGCAATCAGCCCCAGCATTTT. The chain joins TRBV7-2 to TRBJ1-5; D ambiguous. V gave up 2 bases and J gave up 1 base, with 9 bases separating them. In germline, CDR1 is SGHTA, CDR2 FQGNSA. The CDR3 length is 15 residues.

With respect to this clone: Sequence at one end of the junction differs from germline and may be a read error. The V and J genes are TRBV6-5 and TRBJ2-3; 8 positions agree with TRBD1. Germline CDR1 MNHEY, CDR2 SVGAGI. This CDR3 contains 14 residues. The DNA of the CDR3 is TGTGCTAGCAGGATGACAGGGGGCACAGATACGCAGTATTTT. Translation gives CASRMTGGTDTQYF.

The rearrangement uses TRBV12-3 or TRBV12-4 and TRBJ1-1, with D perhaps matching TRBD1 (6 bases). The germline V and J ends were trimmed by 5 bases and 4 bases, with 11 bases remaining between them. The CDR3 consists of 13 residues. CDR3 nucleotides: TGTGCCAGCAGTACCACAGGGTCCACTGAAGCTTTCTTT. Translation gives CASSTTGSTEAFF.

V and J are TRBV5-4 and TRBJ2-3, with D tentatively TRBD1 (8 bases). The CDR3 consists of 16 residues. Germline loops: CDR1 SGHNT, CDR2 YYREEE (reference sequence). The V and J ends lost 0 bases and 5 bases respectively, with 16 bases between them. The CDR3 DNA reads TGTGCCAGCAGCTTGGCCACAGGGGGGGCCCGAGATACGCAGTATTTT. Translation gives CASSLATGGARDTQYF.

The rearrangement uses TRBV4-2 and TRBJ2-7; 7 positions match TRBD1. The CDR3 runs to 14 residues. Germline-derived CDR1 and CDR2 are LGHNA and YNFKEQ. V lost 2 bases and J lost 3; bases outside the gene matches: 4. In DNA form, the CDR3 reads TGTGCCAGCAGCCAACTGACAGGGTTCTACGAGCAGTACTTC. Encoded protein: CASSQLTGFYEQYF.

This clone has only one observation. The chain recombines TRBV4-1 with TRBJ2-7; 9 positions match TRBD1. There are 15 residues in the CDR3. Germline CDR1 is MGHRA and CDR2 is YSYEKL. The junction had 10 bases not matched to a gene; V was cut back by 4 bases and J by 6 bases. CDR3 nucleotides: TGCGCCAGCAGCCTGGCCGGGACAGGGAGGAGCGAGCAGTACTTC. Amino acids: CASSLAGTGRSEQYF.

This rearrangement joins TRBV5-4 to TRBJ2-3; TRBD2 aligns across 16 bases. Germline-derived CDR1 and CDR2 are SGHNT and YYREEE (reference sequence). Trimming removed 3 bases from V and 2 bases from J; junction bases left unmatched: 9. This CDR3 region has 19 residues. This CDR3 reads CASSSGLAGGGPITDTQYF. The CDR3 coding sequence is TGTGCCAGCAGCTCGGGACTAGCGGGGGGGGGCCCAATCACAGATACGCAGTATTTT. Full variable domain (missing parts from reference TRBV5-4 and TRBJ2-3): ETGVTQSPTHLIKTRGQQVTLRCSSQSGHNTVSWYQQALGQGPQFIFQYYREEENGRGNFPPRFSGLQFPNYSSELNVNALELDDSALYLCASSSGLAGGGPITDTQYFGPGTRLTVL.

The CDR3 spells CASSLVRIVGEQYF. The CDR3 DNA follows: TGTGCCAGCAGCTTAGTAAGGATTGTAGGTGAGCAGTACTTC. The V call is TRBV11-3, the J call TRBJ2-7; D gene unclear. Trimming stripped 1 base from V and 7 bases from J, with 14 bases between. This CDR3 is built from 14 residues. Germline V CDR1 and CDR2: SGHNT, YENEEA.

V is TRBV24-1 and J is TRBJ2-7, with 8 bases aligning to TRBD1. The trim removed 5 bases at V and 0 bases at J, leaving 5 bases unmatched. Germline V lookup: CDR1 KGHDR, CDR2 SFDVKD. There are 15 residues in the CDR3. The CDR3 DNA follows: TGTGCCACCAGTGTTGGCAGGGGGCCCTCCTACGAGCAGTACTTC. Translating it yields CATSVGRGPSYEQYF.

The V call is TRBV24-1, the J call TRBJ1-2; weak D call: TRBD1 (5 bases). Germline CDR1 reads KGHDR; CDR2 reads SFDVKD. Between the trimmed V and J ends, which lost 9 bases and 4 bases, there was a span of 11 bases. The CDR3 totals 12 residues. CDR3 nucleotides: TGTGCCACCGCGGGGGGGACCTATGGCTACACCTTC. Protein sequence: CATAGGTYGYTF.

The CDR3 DNA follows: TGTGCCAGCAGTTACAGGATACCGAGCGAGCAGTACTTC. It yields the protein CASSYRIPSEQYF. The chain couples TRBV6-2 or TRBV6-3 to TRBJ2-7; D call uncertain. This CDR3 is 13 amino acids long. Trimming took off 2 bases at V and 6 bases at J, with 11 bases between the two ends. Per germline, CDR1 MNHEY and CDR2 SVGEGT.

V gene TRBV19 combines with J gene TRBJ2-5; D may match TRBD1 or TRBD2 (7 bases each). In germline, CDR1 is LNHDA, CDR2 SQIVND (reference sequence). Trimming removed 4 bases at V and 1 base at J, with 13 bases between. This CDR3 contains 15 residues. In DNA form, the CDR3 reads TGTGCCAGTAGTACGCAGGGGGGGACCCAAGAGACCCAGTACTTC. This sequence encodes CASSTQGGTQETQYF.

This chain uses TRBV6-6 with TRBJ1-1, with D possibly TRBD1 on 5 matching bases. The CDR3 extends over 17 amino acids. Deletions cut 5 bases from V and 0 bases from J, with 19 bases between. CDR1 and CDR2 from the germline V gene are MNHNY and SVGAGI (reference sequence). Here the CDR3 DNA reads TGTGCCAGCAGTCCCCGGGACCGTCGTCGAATGAACACTGAAGCTTTCTTT. Protein product: CASSPRDRRRMNTEAFF.

This clone has just a few counts. The chain recombines TRBV6-6 with TRBJ1-6; D uncertain. V dropped 1 base and J dropped 7 bases, with 2 bases sitting between them. Germline-derived CDR1 and CDR2 are MNHNY and SVGAGI (reference sequence). The CDR3 is 12 residues long. Here the CDR3 reads CASSYLNSPLHF. CDR3 DNA sequence: TGTGCCAGCAGTTACTTAAATTCACCCCTCCACTTT.

The V call is TRBV5-4, the J call TRBJ2-7; a weak D match, TRBD2 (5 bases). Trimming took 2 bases from V and 2 from J, leaving 14 bases between them. The V gene's germline CDR1 is SGHNT and CDR2 YYREEE (reference sequence). The CDR3 spans 15 residues. CDR3: CASSFGENIAYEQYF. The CDR3 bases are TGTGCCAGCAGCTTCGGGGAAAACATCGCCTACGAGCAGTACTTC.

As DNA, the CDR3 is TGTGCCAGCAGCGCTACACCTACGGGGTTTAAGGGCTACACCTTC. Its translation: CASSATPTGFKGYTF. The V gene is TRBV11-3, the J gene TRBJ1-2; D is unclear. The length of the CDR3 is 15 residues. The ends were cut back, 5 bases at V and 8 bases at J, with 21 bases in the middle. Germline V gives CDR1 SGHNT, CDR2 YENEEA.

This clone was counted only a few times. The chain couples TRBV19 to TRBJ2-7, with 7 nucleotides matching TRBD1. Germline CDR1 is LNHDA and CDR2 is SQIVND (reference sequence). Trimming took 6 bases from V and 2 from J; bases not matched to a gene: 7. The CDR3 consists of 14 residues. The DNA for the CDR3 is TGTGCCAGTAGCCTCCGGGACAGAGCCTACGAGCAGTACTTC. Translation gives CASSLRDRAYEQYF. The variable domain in full, completed from reference TRBV19 and TRBJ2-7, reads DGGITQSPKYLFRKEGQNVTLSCEQNLNHDAMYWYRQDPGQGLRLIYYSQIVNDFQKGDIAEGYSVSREKKESFPLTVTSAQKNPTAFYLCASSLRDRAYEQYFGPGTRLTVT.

The chain combines TRBV9 with TRBJ2-1; D might be TRBD2 (5 bases). Deletions cut 0 bases from V and 0 bases from J, with 7 bases between. The CDR3 runs to 15 residues. Germline loops: CDR1 SGDLS, CDR2 YYNGEE. CDR3 sequence (DNA): TGTGCCAGCAGCGTAGAGCGGACCTCCTACAATGAGCAGTTCTTC. It is translated as CASSVERTSYNEQFF.

V gene TRBV6-5 combines with J gene TRBJ1-6, with a possible D match to TRBD1 (6 bases). V gave up 0 bases and J gave up 6 bases, with 12 bases separating them. Germline lookup yields CDR1 MNHEY and CDR2 SVGAGI. This CDR3 spans 16 amino acids. CDR3 DNA: TGTGCCAGCAGTTACTCTCCGGGACACCTTAATTCACCCCTCCACTTT. Its protein is CASSYSPGHLNSPLHF.

This chain joins TRBV6-2 or TRBV6-3 and TRBJ2-1, with D possibly called TRBD1 or TRBD2 (5 bases each). Per germline, CDR1 MNHEY and CDR2 SVGEGT. Deletions cut 6 bases from V and 12 bases from J, with 24 bases between. The CDR3 is 15 residues long. CDR3 amino acids: CASSLRDGLWVGQFF. CDR3 nucleotides: TGTGCCAGCAGCCTCCGGGACGGACTCTGGGTTGGGCAGTTCTTC.